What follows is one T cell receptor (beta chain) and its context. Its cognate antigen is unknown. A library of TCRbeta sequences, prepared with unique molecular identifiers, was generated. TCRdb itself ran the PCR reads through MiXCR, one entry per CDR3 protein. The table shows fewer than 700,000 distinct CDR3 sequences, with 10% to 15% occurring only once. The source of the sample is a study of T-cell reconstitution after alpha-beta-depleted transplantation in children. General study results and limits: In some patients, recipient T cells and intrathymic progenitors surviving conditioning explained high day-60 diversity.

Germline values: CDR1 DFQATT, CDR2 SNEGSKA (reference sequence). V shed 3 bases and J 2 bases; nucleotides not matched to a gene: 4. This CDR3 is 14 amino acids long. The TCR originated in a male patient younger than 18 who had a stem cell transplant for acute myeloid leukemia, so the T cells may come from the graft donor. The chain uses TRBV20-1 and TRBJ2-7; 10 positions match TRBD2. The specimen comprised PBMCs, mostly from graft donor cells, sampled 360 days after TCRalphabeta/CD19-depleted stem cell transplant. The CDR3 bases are TGCAGTGCTAGGTGGCTAGCGGGAGCCTACGAGCAGTACTTC. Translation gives CSARWLAGAYEQYF.